This entry is about one T cell receptor beta chain. Germline CDR1 SNHLY, CDR2 FYNNEI. The V gene end was trimmed by 6 bases and the J gene end by 0 bases; junction bases not matched to a gene: 7. CDR3 length: 15 residues. The entry originates in a study of prognosis after radiotherapy for stage I lung cancer. Study-wide background: Patients with non-small cell lung cancer were all judged medically inoperable. Roughly 13 men and about 6 women, aged roughly 50 to 84 and with a median age of approximately 70 years, made up the patients.

Two-round multiplex PCR on genomic DNA was the method by which TCR beta CDR3 was amplified. Gene-specific TRBV and TRBJ primers were used in PCR round one. Via MiXCR, TCRdb re-called the multiplex PCR reads, giving one row per CDR3 protein. The table includes around 51,000 distinct CDR3 sequences, over 30% detected once. Each of two time points yielded 4.5 to 6.5 milliliters of peripheral venous blood. The chain links TRBV2 to TRBJ1-2, with TRBD1 identical over 7 bases. The sequence was obtained from a donor over 45 with non-small cell lung cancer. Sequences were derived from PBMCs, sampled before or after stereotactic body radiation therapy (not recorded which). The CDR3 sequence: CASRSGGKANYGYTF. The CDR3, as DNA: TGTGCCAGCAGGTCAGGGGGTAAAGCTAACTATGGCTACACCTTC.